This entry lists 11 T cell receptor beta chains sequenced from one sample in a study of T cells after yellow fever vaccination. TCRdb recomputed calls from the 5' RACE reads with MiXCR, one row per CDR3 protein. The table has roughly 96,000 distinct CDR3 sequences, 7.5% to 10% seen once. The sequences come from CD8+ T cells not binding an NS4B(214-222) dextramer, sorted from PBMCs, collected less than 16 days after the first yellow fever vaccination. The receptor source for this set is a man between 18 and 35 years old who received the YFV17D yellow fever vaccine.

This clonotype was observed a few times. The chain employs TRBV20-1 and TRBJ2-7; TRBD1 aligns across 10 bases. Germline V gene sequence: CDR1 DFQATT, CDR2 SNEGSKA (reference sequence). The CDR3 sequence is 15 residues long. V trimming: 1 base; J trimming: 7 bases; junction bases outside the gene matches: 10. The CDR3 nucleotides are TGCAGTGCTAGAGGACGGGGGACAGGGGTGGGGGAGCAGTACGTC. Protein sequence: CSARGRGTGVGEQYV.

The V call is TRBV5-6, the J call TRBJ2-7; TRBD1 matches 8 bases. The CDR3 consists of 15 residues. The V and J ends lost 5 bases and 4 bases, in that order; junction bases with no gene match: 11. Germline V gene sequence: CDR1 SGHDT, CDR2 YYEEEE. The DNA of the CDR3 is TGTGCCAGCAGATATCGACAGGGGAGCGGGTACGAGCAGTACTTC. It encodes CASRYRQGSGYEQYF.

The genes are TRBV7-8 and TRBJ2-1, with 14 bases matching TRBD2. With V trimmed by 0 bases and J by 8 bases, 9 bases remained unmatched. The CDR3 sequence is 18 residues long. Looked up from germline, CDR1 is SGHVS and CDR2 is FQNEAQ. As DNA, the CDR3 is TGTGCCAGCAGCTTAGCGGGACTAGCGGGGGCCCTCGGGTATGAGCAGTTCTTC. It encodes CASSLAGLAGALGYEQFF. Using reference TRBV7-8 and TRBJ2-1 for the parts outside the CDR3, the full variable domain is GAGVSQSPRYKVAKRGQDVALRCDPISGHVSLFWYQQALGQGPEFLTYFQNEAQLDKSGLPSDRFFAERPEGSVSTLKIQRTQQEDSAVYLCASSLAGLAGALGYEQFFGPGTRLTVL.

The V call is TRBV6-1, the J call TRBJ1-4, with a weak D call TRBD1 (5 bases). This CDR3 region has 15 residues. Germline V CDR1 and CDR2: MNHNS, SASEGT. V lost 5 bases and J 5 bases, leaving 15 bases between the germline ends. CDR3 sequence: CASSPRGTLNEKLFF. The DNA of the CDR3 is TGTGCCAGCAGTCCGAGGGGCACTCTAAATGAAAAACTGTTTTTT.

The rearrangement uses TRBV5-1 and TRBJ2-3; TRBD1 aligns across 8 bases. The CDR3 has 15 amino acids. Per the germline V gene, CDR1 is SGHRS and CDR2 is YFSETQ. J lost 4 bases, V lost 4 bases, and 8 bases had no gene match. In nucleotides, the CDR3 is TGCGCCAGCAGCCCCGGACAGGGCCCCCCAGATACGCAGTATTTT. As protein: CASSPGQGPPDTQYF.

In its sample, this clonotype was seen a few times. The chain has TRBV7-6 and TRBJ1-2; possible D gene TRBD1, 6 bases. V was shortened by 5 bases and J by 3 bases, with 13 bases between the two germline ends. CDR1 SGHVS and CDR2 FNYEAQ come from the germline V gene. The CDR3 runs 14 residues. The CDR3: CASSLNREHYGYTF. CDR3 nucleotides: TGTGCCAGCAGCCTCAACAGGGAACACTATGGCTACACCTTC.

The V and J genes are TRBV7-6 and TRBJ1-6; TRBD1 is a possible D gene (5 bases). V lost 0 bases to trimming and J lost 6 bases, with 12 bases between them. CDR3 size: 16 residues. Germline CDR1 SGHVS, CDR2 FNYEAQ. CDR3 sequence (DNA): TGTGCCAGCAGCTTAGCTGACAGTTCGCCTAATTCACCCCTCCACTTT. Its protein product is CASSLADSSPNSPLHF.

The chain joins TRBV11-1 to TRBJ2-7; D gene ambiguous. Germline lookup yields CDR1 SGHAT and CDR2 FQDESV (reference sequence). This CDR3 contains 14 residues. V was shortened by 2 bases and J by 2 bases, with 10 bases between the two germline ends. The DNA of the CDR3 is TGTGCCAGCAGCTTATCCAAGCCCCCCTACGAGCAGTACGTC. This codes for CASSLSKPPYEQYV.

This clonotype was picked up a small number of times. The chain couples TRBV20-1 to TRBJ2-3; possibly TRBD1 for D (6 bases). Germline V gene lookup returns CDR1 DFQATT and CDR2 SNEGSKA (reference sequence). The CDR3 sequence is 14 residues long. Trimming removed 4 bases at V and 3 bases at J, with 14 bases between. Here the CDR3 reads CSATGGVKTDTQYF. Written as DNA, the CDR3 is TGCAGTGCTACTGGGGGCGTCAAAACAGATACGCAGTATTTT.

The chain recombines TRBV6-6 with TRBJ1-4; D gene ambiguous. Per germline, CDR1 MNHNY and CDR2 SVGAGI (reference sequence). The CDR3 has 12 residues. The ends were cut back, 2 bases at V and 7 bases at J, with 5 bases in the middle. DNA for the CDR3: TGTGCCAGCAGTTACGGTATTGAAAAACTGTTTTTT. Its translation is CASSYGIEKLFF.

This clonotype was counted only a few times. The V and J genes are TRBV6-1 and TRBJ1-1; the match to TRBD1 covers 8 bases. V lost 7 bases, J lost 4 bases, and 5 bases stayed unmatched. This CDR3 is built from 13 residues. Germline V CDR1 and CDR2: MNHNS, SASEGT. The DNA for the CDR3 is TGTGCCAGCAAGGACAGGGTCAGCACTGAAGCTTTCTTT. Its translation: CASKDRVSTEAFF.